A few counts support the clone carrying this TCR beta chain. The antigen is not known. This may be a read error: a much more frequent sequence differs by one nucleotide. This sample is drawn from a study of blood T cells in healthy people across ages. General observations from the study: The study regarded diversity estimates from one million T cells as underestimates. Across samples, TCR beta diversity tracked strongly with naive T cell percentage.

The CDR3 length is 12 residues. V lost 5 bases and J 2 bases, leaving 6 bases between the germline ends. A J-beta primer mix and a sample-barcoded 5' primer were used in a second PCR of about 7 to 12 cycles. Each TCR beta cDNA got a 12-nucleotide random molecular identifier. TCRdb re-called the 5' RACE reads with MiXCR, one entry per CDR3 protein. The sample holds roughly 800,000 distinct CDR3 sequences; about 53% are singletons and the top ten take about two fifths. The chain combines TRBV12-3 or TRBV12-4 with TRBJ1-2; D unclear. The sequence was collected from an older man in good health. The material sequenced was blood. The CDR3 DNA is TGTGCCAGCAGTCAGAGGAACTATGGCTACACCTTC. Translation gives CASSQRNYGYTF.